This T cell receptor (beta chain) was sequenced for a study of T cells in Graves' hyperthyroidism and ophthalmopathy. There were TCR beta CDR3 regions amplified from RNA transcripts. An initial round of RT-PCR targeting the TCR CDR3 relied on the HTBI primer set. TCRdb re-called the multiplex PCR reads through MiXCR, storing one row per CDR3 protein. Among 300,000 to 500,000 distinct CDR3 sequences listed, 14% to 15% were seen once. The source of the PBMCs was 10 ml of fresh peripheral blood. The V and J ends lost 6 bases and 1 base, in that order; junction bases with no gene match: 10. The CDR3 runs to 16 residues. Germline CDR1 and CDR2: MNHNS and SASEGT.

The clonotype originates from a woman between 25 and 40 years old with Graves' hyperthyroidism. The genes are TRBV6-1 and TRBJ1-2; TRBD1 matches at 8 bases. The sample taken for sequencing was blood. CDR3 sequence (DNA): TGTGCCAGCAGCCGACCCTTGACAGGGGTTAACTATGGCTACACCTTC. Translating it yields CASSRPLTGVNYGYTF.